This T cell receptor beta chain was sequenced in a study of OX40 agonist ivuxolimab in advanced cancers. Study at large: The patients received agonistic anti-OX40 (CD134) antibody ivuxolimab. One patient with hepatocellular carcinoma and two with cutaneous melanoma, three in all, had partial responses. Broader study findings: Compared with others, partial responders at 0.1-3.0 mg/kg displayed clonal expansion among the lowest. CD4+ and CD8+ T cells in blood underwent clonal expansion by week 6 at 0.1 to 3.0 mg/kg.

Remarks on this clone: The antigen remains undetermined.

Data came from immunoSEQ multiplex PCR; TCRdb stores just in-frame clones and leaves some out. The repertoire includes roughly 16,000 clones, approximately 77% of them detected once, and 9.5% to 15% sits in the top ten. CDR3 length equals 13 residues. Per the germline V gene, CDR1 is MNHEY and CDR2 is SVGAGI. The junction had 1 base not matched to a gene; V was cut back by 5 bases and J by 5 bases. The V and J genes are TRBV6-5 and TRBJ2-1; 9 positions match TRBD1. The origin of this receptor is an adult with an advanced solid tumor such as melanoma, head and neck, liver or kidney cancer. Sample: CD4+ or CD8+ T cells sorted from blood, taken in a trial of the OX40 agonist ivuxolimab. CDR3 nucleotide sequence: TGTGCCAGCAGTGGGACAGGGAACAATGAGCAGTTCTTC. Protein sequence: CASSGTGNNEQFF.